The entry below describes one T cell receptor (beta chain). What it recognizes is unknown. The data originate from a study of PD-L1 blockade in urothelial cancer. Turning to the study itself: The patients' atezolizumab therapy, 1,200 mg intravenously every 3 weeks, started at some point between 2014 and 2016. Blood analysis took place 3 weeks (second dose) and 6 weeks after treatment start. Counts from blood samples showed a median of roughly 130,000 T cells.

Notes on the study in general: Lower pretreatment blood TCR clonality, under the median, predicted better survival, researchers reported.

There are 15 residues in the CDR3. The germline gives CDR1 MNHEY, CDR2 SVGAGI. Trimming took off 0 bases at V and 2 bases at J, with 11 bases between the two ends. Time point indicated: peripheral blood 6 weeks after treatment start. The repertoire was sequenced with immunoSEQ multiplex PCR; TCRdb's copy has only in-frame clones and lacks some. Of around 50,000 clones listed, more than 75% are singletons. The clonotype originates from a man between 60 and 75 years old with urothelial cancer. The chain is built from TRBV6-5 and TRBJ2-7; unclear D gene. Source: PBMCs, taken around atezolizumab (anti-PD-L1) treatment. CDR3 nucleotides: TGTGCCAGCAGTTACTCGAGCCAGCGCCCCTACGAGCAGTACTTC. It encodes CASSYSSQRPYEQYF.